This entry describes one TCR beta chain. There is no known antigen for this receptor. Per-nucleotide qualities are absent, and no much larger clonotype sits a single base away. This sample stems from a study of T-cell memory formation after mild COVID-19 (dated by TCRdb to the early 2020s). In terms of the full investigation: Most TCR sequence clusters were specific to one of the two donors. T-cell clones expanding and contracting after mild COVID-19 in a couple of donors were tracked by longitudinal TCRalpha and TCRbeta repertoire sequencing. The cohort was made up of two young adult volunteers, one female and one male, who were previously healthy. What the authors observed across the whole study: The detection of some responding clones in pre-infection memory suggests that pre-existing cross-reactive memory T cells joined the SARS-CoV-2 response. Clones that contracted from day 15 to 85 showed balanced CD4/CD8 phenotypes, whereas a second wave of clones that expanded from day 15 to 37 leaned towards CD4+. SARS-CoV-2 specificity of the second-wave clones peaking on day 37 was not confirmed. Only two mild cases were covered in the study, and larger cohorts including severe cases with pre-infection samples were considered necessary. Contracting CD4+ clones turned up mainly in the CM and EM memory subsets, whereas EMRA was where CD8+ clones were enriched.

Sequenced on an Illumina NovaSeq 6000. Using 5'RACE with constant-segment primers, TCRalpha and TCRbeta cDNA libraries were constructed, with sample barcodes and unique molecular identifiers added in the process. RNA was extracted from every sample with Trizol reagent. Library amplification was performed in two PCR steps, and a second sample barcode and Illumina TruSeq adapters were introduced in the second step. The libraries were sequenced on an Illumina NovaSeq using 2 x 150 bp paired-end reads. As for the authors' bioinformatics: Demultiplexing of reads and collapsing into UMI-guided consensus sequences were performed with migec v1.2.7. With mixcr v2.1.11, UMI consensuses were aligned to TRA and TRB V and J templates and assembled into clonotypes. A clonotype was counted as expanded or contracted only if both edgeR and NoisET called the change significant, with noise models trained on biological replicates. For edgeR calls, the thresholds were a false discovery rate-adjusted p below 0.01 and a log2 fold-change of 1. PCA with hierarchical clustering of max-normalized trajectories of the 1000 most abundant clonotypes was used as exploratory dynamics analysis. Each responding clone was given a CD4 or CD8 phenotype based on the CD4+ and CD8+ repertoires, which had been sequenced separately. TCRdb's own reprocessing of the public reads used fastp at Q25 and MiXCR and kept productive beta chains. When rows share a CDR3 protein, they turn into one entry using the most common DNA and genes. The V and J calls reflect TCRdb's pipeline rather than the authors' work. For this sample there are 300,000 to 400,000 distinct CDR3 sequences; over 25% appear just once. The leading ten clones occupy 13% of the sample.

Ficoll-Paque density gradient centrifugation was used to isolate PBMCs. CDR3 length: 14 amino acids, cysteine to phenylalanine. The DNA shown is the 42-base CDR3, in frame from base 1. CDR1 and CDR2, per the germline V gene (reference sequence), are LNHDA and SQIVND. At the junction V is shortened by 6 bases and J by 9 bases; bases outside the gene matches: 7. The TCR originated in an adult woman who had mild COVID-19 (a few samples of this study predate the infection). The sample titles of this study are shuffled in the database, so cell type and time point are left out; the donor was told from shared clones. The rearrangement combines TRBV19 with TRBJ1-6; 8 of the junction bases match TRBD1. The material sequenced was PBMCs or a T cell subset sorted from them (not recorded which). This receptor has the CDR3 CASRRDRGSSPLHF. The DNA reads TGTGCCAGTAGAAGAGACAGGGGCAGTTCACCCCTCCACTTT.